This note documents a single T cell receptor beta chain sequence. Original analysis: The assay estimated nucleated cells by amplifying reference gene primers. Produced via immunoSEQ multiplex PCR; TCRdb's table is partial and in-frame only. V and J calls and clone size come straight from that table; D and trimming were deduced from the DNA. The top ten clones hold 6% to 7.5% of a sample with about 80,000 clones, 88% of them seen once. V lost 5 bases and J 1 base, leaving 11 bases between the germline ends. CDR1 is SGHTA, CDR2 FQGNSA, per germline. CDR3 length: 14 residues. The data stem from a study of blood T cell repertoires in COVID-19. About the study: Some COVID-19 samples were acute and others convalescent; all came from the United States, Italy and Spain. PBMCs, B-cell-depleted T cells, or T cells provided the cDNA or gDNA that made up the material.

Sequencing was performed on peripheral blood. This sequence originates from a woman aged 80 or older with acute or convalescent COVID-19. The chain links TRBV7-2 to TRBJ1-2; no reliable D call. CDR3 in DNA: TGTGCCAGCAGCCTAACGACGGGTAACTATGGCTACACCTTC. This sequence encodes CASSLTTGNYGYTF.